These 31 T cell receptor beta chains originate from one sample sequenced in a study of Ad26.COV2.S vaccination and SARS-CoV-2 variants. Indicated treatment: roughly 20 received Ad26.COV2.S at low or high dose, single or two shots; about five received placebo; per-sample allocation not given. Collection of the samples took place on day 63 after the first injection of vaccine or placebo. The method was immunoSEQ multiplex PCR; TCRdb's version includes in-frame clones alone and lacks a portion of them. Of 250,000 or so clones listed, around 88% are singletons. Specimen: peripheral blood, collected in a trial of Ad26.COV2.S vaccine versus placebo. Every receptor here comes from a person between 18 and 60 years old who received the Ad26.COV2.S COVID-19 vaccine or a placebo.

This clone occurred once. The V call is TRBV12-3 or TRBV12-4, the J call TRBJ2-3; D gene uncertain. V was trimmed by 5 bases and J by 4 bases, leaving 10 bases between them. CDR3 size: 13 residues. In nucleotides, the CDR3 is TGTGCCAGCAGTCATCTACGTCCAGATACGCAGTATTTT. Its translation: CASSHLRPDTQYF.

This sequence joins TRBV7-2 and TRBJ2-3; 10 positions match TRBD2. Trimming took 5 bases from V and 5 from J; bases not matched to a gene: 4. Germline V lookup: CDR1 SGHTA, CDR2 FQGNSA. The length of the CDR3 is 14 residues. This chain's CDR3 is CASSPRTSGDTQYF. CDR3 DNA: TGTGCCAGCAGCCCACGGACTAGCGGAGATACGCAGTATTTT.

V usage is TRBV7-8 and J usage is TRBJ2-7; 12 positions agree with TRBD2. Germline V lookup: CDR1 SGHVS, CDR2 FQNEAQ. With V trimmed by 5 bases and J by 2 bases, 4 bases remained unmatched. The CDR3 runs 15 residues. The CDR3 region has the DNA TGTGCCAGCAGCGCCTCTAGCGGGAGGGCCTACGAGCAGTACGTC. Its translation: CASSASSGRAYEQYV.

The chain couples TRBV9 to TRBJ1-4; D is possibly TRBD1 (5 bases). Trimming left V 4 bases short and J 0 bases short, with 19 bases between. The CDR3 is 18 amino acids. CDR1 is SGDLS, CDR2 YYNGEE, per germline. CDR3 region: CASSSRGRDFTTNEKLFF. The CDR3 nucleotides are TGTGCCAGCAGCAGTCGGGGACGAGATTTTACAACTAATGAAAAACTGTTTTTT.

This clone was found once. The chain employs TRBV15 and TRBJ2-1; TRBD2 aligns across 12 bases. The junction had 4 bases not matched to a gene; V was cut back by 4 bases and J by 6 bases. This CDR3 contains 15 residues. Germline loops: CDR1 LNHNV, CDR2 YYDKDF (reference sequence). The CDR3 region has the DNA TGTGCCACCAGCACAAAGGGACTAGCGGGCAATGAGCAGTTCTTC. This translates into CATSTKGLAGNEQFF.

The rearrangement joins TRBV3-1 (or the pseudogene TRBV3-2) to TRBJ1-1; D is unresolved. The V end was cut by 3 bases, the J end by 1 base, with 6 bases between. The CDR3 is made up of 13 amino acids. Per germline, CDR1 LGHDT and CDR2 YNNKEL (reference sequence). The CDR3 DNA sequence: TGTGCCAGCAGCCAGCACGGGAACACTGAAGCTTTCTTT. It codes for CASSQHGNTEAFF.

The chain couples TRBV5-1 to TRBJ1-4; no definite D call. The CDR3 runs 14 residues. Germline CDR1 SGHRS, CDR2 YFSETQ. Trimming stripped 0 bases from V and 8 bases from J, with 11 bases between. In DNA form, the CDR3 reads TGCGCCAGCAGCTTGGCTGGGGTCGAAGAAAAACTGTTTTTT. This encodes CASSLAGVEEKLFF.

CDR3 bases: TGTGCCAGCAGTTCCGGGGGGGGACGCTCTGGGGCCAACGTCCTGACTTTC. It translates to CASSSGGGRSGANVLTF. The chain employs TRBV27 and TRBJ2-6, with 8 bases matching TRBD2. V shed 4 bases, J shed 0 bases, and the junction held 5 bases outside the gene matches. Per the germline V gene, CDR1 is MNHEY and CDR2 is SMNVEV (reference sequence). The CDR3 totals 17 residues.

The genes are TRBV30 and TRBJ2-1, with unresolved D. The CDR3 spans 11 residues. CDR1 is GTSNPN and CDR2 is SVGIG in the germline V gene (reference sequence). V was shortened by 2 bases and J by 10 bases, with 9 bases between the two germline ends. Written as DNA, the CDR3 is TGTGCCTGGAGTCGGGTTGTAGAGCAGTTCTTC. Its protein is CAWSRVVEQFF.

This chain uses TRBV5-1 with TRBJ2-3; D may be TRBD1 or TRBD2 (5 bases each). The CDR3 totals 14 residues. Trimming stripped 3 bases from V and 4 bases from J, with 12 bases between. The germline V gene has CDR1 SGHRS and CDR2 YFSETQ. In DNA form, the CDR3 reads TGCGCCAGCAGCTCTCCGGGGCTACCAGATACGCAGTATTTT. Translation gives CASSSPGLPDTQYF.

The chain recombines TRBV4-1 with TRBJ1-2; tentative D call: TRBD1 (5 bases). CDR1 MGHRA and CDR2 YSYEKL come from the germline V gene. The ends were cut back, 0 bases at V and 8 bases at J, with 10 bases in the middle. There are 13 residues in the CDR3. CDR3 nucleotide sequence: TGCGCCAGCAGCCAAGACAGGGAATGGGGCTACACCTTC. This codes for CASSQDREWGYTF.

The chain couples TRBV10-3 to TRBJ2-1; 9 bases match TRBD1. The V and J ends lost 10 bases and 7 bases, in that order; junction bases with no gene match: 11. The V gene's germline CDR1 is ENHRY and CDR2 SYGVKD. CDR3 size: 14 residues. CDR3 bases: TGTGCCAGCAAACCTTGGGACAGGGATAATGAGCAGTTCTTC. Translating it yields CASKPWDRDNEQFF.

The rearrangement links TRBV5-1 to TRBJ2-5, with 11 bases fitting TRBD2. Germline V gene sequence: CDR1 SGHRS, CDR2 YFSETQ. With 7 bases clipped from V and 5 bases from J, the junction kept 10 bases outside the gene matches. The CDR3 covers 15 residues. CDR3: CASSTVAGGQETQYF. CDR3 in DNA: TGCGCCAGCTCTACAGTAGCGGGAGGGCAGGAGACCCAGTACTTC.

The CDR3 sequence is CSAGQGGTEAFF. In DNA form, the CDR3 reads TGCAGCGCTGGACAGGGGGGCACTGAAGCTTTCTTT. The chain combines TRBV29-1 with TRBJ1-1; 10 bases match TRBD1. Germline V gene sequence: CDR1 SQVTM, CDR2 ANQGSEA. The V and J ends lost 7 bases and 4 bases, in that order; junction bases with no gene match: 3. The CDR3 has 12 amino acids. Complete variable domain (other parts from reference TRBV29-1 and TRBJ1-1): SAVISQKPSRDICQRGTSLTIQCQVDSQVTMMFWYRQQPGQSLTLIATANQGSEATYESGFVIDKFPISRPNLTFSTLTVSNMSPEDSSIYLCSAGQGGTEAFFGQGTRLTVV.

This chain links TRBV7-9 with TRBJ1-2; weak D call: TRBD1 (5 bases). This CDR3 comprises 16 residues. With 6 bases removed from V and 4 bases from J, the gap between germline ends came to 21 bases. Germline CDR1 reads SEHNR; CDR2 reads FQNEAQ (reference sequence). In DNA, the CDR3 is TGTGCCAGCAGGCGTACAGGAAGGGAGAATAGCTATGGCTACACCTTC. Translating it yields CASRRTGRENSYGYTF.

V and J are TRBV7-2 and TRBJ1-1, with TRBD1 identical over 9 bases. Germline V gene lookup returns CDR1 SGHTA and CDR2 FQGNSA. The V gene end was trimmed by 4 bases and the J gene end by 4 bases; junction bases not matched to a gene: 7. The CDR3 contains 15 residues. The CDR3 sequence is CASSSRQGGGTEAFF. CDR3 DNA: TGTGCCAGCAGCTCAAGACAGGGGGGCGGCACTGAAGCTTTCTTT.

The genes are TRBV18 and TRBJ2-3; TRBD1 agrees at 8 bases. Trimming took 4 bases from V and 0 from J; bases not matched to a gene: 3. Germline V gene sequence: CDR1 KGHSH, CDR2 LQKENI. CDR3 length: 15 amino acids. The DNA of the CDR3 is TGTGCCAGCTCACACAGGACAGGGAGCACAGATACGCAGTATTTT. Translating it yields CASSHRTGSTDTQYF.

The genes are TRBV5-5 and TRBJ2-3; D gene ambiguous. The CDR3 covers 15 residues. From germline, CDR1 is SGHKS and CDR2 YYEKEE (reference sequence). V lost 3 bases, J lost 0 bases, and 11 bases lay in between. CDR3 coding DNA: TGTGCCAGCAGCTACACATACGACAGCACAGATACGCAGTATTTT. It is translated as CASSYTYDSTDTQYF. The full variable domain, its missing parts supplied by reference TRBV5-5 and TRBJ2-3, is DAGVTQSPTHLIKTRGQQVTLRCSPISGHKSVSWYQQVLGQGPQFIFQYYEKEERGRGNFPDRFSARQFPNYSSELNVNALLLGDSALYLCASSYTYDSTDTQYFGPGTRLTVL.

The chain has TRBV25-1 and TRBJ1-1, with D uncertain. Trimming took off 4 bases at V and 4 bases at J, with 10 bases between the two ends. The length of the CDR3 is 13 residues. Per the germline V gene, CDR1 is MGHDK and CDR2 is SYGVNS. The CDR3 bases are TGTGCCAGCAGTGCTGGTTCTGGCACTGAAGCTTTCTTT. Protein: CASSAGSGTEAFF.

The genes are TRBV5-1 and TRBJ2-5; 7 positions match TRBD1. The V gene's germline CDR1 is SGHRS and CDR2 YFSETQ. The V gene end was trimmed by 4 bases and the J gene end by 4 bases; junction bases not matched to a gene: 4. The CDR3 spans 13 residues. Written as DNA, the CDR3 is TGCGCCAGCAGCCCGGGGACAGCAGAGACCCAGTACTTC. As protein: CASSPGTAETQYF. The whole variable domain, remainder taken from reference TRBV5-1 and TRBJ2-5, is KAGVTQTPRYLIKTRGQQVTLSCSPISGHRSVSWYQQTPGQGLQFLFEYFSETQRNKGNFPGRFSGRQFSNSRSEMNVSTLELGDSALYLCASSPGTAETQYFGPGTRLLVL.

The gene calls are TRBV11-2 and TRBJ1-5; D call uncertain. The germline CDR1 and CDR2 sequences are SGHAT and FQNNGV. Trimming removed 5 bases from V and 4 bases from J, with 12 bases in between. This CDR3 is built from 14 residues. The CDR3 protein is CASSPRTPNQPQHF. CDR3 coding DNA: TGTGCCAGCAGCCCCCGGACCCCTAATCAGCCCCAGCATTTT.

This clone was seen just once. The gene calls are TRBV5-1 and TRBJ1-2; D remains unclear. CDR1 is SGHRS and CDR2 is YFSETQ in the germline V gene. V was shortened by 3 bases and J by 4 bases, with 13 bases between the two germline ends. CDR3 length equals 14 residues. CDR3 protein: CASSYNDVPYGYTF. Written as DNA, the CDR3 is TGCGCCAGCAGCTATAACGACGTACCCTATGGCTACACCTTC.

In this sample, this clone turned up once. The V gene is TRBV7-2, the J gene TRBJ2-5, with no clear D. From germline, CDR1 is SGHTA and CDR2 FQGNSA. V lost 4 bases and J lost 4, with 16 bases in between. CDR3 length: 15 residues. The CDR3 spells CASSSRKTVGETQYF. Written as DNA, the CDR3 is TGTGCCAGCAGCTCCAGAAAAACGGTCGGAGAGACCCAGTACTTC.

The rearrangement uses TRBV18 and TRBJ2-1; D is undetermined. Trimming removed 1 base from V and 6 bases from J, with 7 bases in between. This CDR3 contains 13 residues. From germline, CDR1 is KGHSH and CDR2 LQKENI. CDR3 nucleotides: TGTGCCAGCTCACCACGGTTGGCCAATGAGCAGTTCTTC. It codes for CASSPRLANEQFF.

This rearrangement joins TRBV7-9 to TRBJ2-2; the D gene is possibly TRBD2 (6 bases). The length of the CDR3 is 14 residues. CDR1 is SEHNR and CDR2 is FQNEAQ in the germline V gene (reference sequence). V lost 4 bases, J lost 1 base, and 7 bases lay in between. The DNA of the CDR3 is TGTGCCAGCAGCTGGCGGGAGAACACCGGGGAGCTGTTTTTT. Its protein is CASSWRENTGELFF.

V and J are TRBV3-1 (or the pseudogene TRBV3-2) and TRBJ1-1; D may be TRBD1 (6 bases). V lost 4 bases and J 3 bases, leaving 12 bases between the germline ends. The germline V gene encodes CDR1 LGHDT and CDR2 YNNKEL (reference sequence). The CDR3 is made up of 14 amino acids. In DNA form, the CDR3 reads TGTGCCAGCAGCCTTCGGGGGCGGCACACTGAAGCTTTCTTT. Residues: CASSLRGRHTEAFF.

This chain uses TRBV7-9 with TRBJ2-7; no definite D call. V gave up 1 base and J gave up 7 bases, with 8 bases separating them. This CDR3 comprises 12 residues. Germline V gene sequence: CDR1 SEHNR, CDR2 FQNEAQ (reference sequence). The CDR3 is CASSLGRVEQYF. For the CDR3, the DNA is TGTGCCAGCAGCTTAGGTCGGGTGGAGCAGTACTTC.

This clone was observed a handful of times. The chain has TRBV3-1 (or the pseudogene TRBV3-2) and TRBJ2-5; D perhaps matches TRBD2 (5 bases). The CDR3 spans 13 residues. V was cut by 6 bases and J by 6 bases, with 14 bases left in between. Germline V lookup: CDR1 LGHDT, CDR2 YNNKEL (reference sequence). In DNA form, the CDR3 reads TGTGCCAGCAGTCCCCTGGACTTTCAGACCCAGTACTTC. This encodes CASSPLDFQTQYF.

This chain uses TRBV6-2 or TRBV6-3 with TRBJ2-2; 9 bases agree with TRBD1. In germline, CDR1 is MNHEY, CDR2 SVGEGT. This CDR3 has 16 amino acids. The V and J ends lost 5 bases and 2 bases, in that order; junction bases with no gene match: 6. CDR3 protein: CASSTQGALNTGELFF. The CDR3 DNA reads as TGTGCCAGCAGTACACAGGGGGCACTAAACACCGGGGAGCTGTTTTTT.

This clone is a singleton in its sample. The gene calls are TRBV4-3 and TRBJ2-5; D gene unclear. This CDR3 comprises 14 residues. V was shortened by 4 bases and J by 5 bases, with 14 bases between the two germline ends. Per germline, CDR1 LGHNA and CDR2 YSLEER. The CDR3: CASSPWGSHETQYF. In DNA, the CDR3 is TGCGCCAGCAGCCCCTGGGGAAGCCATGAGACCCAGTACTTC.

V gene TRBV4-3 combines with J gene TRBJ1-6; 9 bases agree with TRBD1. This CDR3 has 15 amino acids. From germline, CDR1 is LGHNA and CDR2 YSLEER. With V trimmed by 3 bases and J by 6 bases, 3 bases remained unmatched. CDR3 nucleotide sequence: TGCGCCAGCAGCCACCAGGACAGGGGTAATTCACCCCTCCACTTT. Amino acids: CASSHQDRGNSPLHF.